This T cell receptor (beta chain) was retrieved from a study of beta chain features in type 1 diabetes. Background on the study: The samples had about 110,000,000 sorted cells examined in all. General observations from the study: Among all four CD4+ subsets, Type 1 diabetes patients had TCRB CDR3s that were moderately but significantly shorter. When VDJ junctions were examined, type 1 diabetes patients showed fewer insertions and more deletions.

Germline V gene lookup returns CDR1 SQVTM and CDR2 ANQGSEA. The V gene end was trimmed by 6 bases and the J gene end by 5 bases; junction bases not matched to a gene: 16. The CDR3 is 18 residues long. The sample holds a few counts of this clone. Antigen unknown. The sequenced template was cDNA made from the entire isolated RNA. Naive, central memory and regulatory T cell samples came to a mean of around 3.5 million reads. Sequenced by immunoSEQ multiplex PCR; TCRdb stores in-frame clones only, minus some. The sample lists approximately 400,000 clones, over 13% occurring once. Sequences were obtained from naive CD4+ T cells from blood. This TCR was recovered from a woman aged 18-29 years in good health. This sequence joins TRBV29-1 and TRBJ2-1, with 13 bases lining up with TRBD2. The CDR3 DNA is TGCAGCGTGGCCGGGACTAGCGGGACCTTTTCCGCCAACAATGAGCAGTTCTTC. Protein: CSVAGTSGTFSANNEQFF.